This TCR beta chain was sequenced for a study of CD8+ T cells in alopecia areata. Study information: Treated patients were given oral tofacitinib, which was dosed at 5 to 10 mg twice daily.

After isolation, RNA underwent reverse transcription to generate cDNA as the sequencing template. Profiling relied on immunoSEQ multiplex PCR, and the TCRdb table lists in-frame clones only, not all of them. The sample shows over 90,000 clones, 65% to 90% of them seen only once. A note on this clone: Different DNA sequences within this sample yield the same CDR3.

The treatment here: oral pan-JAK inhibitor, 5-10 mg twice daily. Alopecia areata patients gave lesional scalp punch biopsies and peripheral blood samples. The CDR3 is 13 amino acids. Germline V gene data show CDR1 as SGHAT and CDR2 as FQNNGV. Trimming took off 3 bases at V and 0 bases at J, with 6 bases between the two ends. The chain recombines TRBV11-2 with TRBJ2-7; D uncertain. This receptor was obtained from a human donor with alopecia areata. This specimen consisted of CD8+ T cells sorted from blood, obtained at approximately week 34, from a patient treated with tofacitinib. CDR3: CASSLGSSYEQYF. CDR3 coding DNA: TGTGCCAGCAGCTTGGGGTCCTCCTACGAGCAGTACTTC.